These 21 T cell receptor beta chains came from one sample sequenced in a study of cytomegalovirus exposure and HLA in healthy donors. 13 Jbeta primers and 60 Vbeta primers were used for the PCR. Using immunoSEQ multiplex PCR, the repertoire was profiled, and TCRdb retains in-frame clones only, with some absent. The sample holds about 83,000 clones; just under 75% are singletons and the top ten take more than 3.5%. The sequencing input was PBMCs. The receptors here all came from a man aged 55 to 70 in good health and CMV-seronegative.

The chain has TRBV7-3 and TRBJ1-5, with D maybe TRBD1 (5 bases). V lost 2 bases to trimming and J lost 7 bases, with 9 bases between them. The CDR3 consists of 13 residues. Germline V gene sequence: CDR1 SGHTA, CDR2 FQGTGA. This chain's CDR3 is CASSLSGHQPQHF. The DNA for the CDR3 is TGTGCCAGCAGCTTATCAGGGCACCAGCCCCAGCATTTT. Full variable domain (missing parts from reference TRBV7-3 and TRBJ1-5): GAGVSQTPSNKVTEKGKYVELRCDPISGHTALYWYRQSLGQGPEFLIYFQGTGAADDSGLPNDRFFAVRPEGSVSTLKIQRTERGDSAVYLCASSLSGHQPQHFGDGTRLSIL.

This chain connects TRBV6-6 to TRBJ2-3; 7 bases agree with TRBD1. The CDR3 has 15 amino acids. Looked up from germline, CDR1 is MNHNY and CDR2 is SVGAGI (reference sequence). Trimming at V came to 5 bases and at J to 1 base, leaving 6 bases not matched to a gene. The CDR3 is CASSGWTGGTDTQYF. The CDR3, as DNA: TGTGCCAGCAGTGGGTGGACAGGAGGCACAGATACGCAGTATTTT.

The rearrangement links TRBV2 to TRBJ2-1; 8 positions match TRBD1. The germline V gene encodes CDR1 SNHLY and CDR2 FYNNEI. This CDR3 has 15 amino acids. J gave up 5 bases and V 10 bases, and 13 bases lay outside the gene matches. CDR3 sequence (DNA): TGTGCCACCCAAGGCCAGGCAGGGGGCAACAATGAGCAGTTCTTC. Its protein product is CATQGQAGGNNEQFF.

This chain joins TRBV25-1 and TRBJ2-3, with 8 bases aligning to TRBD1. The J segment lost 1 base and the V segment lost 4 bases, leaving 13 bases of the junction unmatched. This CDR3 spans 18 amino acids. Germline CDR1 and CDR2: MGHDK and SYGVNS. Written as DNA, the CDR3 is TGTGCCAGCAGTGTGACAGGGGCAAAACGTGTAGGCACAGATACGCAGTATTTT. This codes for CASSVTGAKRVGTDTQYF.

This chain links TRBV7-2 with TRBJ1-2; D unclear. Trimming removed 3 bases at V and 8 bases at J, with 13 bases between. CDR1 SGHTA and CDR2 FQGNSA come from the germline V gene. The CDR3 runs to 13 residues. The CDR3 nucleotides are TGTGCCAGCAGCTTCGCCGACACGAGAGGCTACACCTTC. This gives the protein CASSFADTRGYTF.

This clone is classed as large. This chain links TRBV19 with TRBJ1-1; D is undetermined. This CDR3 has 9 amino acids. Germline V gene data show CDR1 as LNHDA and CDR2 as SQIVND (reference sequence). V was clipped by 9 bases and J by 6 bases, with 5 bases between them. In DNA, the CDR3 is TGTGCCAGCCCAGCTGAAGCTTTCTTT. Amino acid sequence: CASPAEAFF.

This clone was picked up a small number of times. The rearrangement links TRBV5-4 to TRBJ1-4; no clear D. CDR1 SGHNT and CDR2 YYREEE come from the germline V gene (reference sequence). V gave up 4 bases and J gave up 4 bases, with 11 bases separating them. The CDR3 runs to 14 residues. The CDR3 reads CASSEGGINEKLFF. The CDR3 region has the DNA TGTGCCAGCAGCGAAGGAGGTATTAATGAAAAACTGTTTTTT. The full variable domain, with the rest looked up from reference TRBV5-4 and TRBJ1-4, is ETGVTQSPTHLIKTRGQQVTLRCSSQSGHNTVSWYQQALGQGPQFIFQYYREEENGRGNFPPRFSGLQFPNYSSELNVNALELDDSALYLCASSEGGINEKLFFGSGTQLSVL.

Of note for this clone: The sample carries other DNA sequences with the same CDR3. The chain carries TRBV6-5 and TRBJ1-1, with a tentative D call TRBD1 (6 bases). V lost 6 bases and J lost 1, with 9 bases in between. The CDR3 has 13 residues. Germline CDR1 reads MNHEY; CDR2 reads SVGAGI. The CDR3 spells CASSWTANTEAFF. The CDR3 region has the DNA TGTGCCAGCAGCTGGACAGCGAACACTGAAGCTTTCTTT.

V gene TRBV7-7 combines with J gene TRBJ2-1; TRBD2 matches at 13 bases. Germline CDR1 reads SSHAT; CDR2 reads FNYEAQ (reference sequence). The CDR3 consists of 18 residues. V shed 5 bases, J shed 3 bases, and the junction held 10 bases outside the gene matches. This CDR3 is CASSQGTSGALLYNEQFF. In nucleotides, the CDR3 is TGTGCCAGCAGCCAAGGGACTAGCGGGGCCCTTCTCTACAATGAGCAGTTCTTC.

This clone was counted between two and nine times. The V and J genes are TRBV6-1 and TRBJ2-3; no firm D call. This CDR3 is 14 amino acids long. Trimming removed 5 bases at V and 1 base at J, with 10 bases between. The germline V gene encodes CDR1 MNHNS and CDR2 SASEGT. The CDR3 is CASSPPSGTDTQYF. In DNA form, the CDR3 reads TGTGCCAGCAGTCCCCCCAGCGGCACAGATACGCAGTATTTT.

This chain uses TRBV6-1 with TRBJ2-7; tentative D call: TRBD2 (5 bases). The CDR3 contains 15 residues. Trimming shortened V by 6 bases and J by 6 bases, and 21 bases separated the two germline ends. In germline, CDR1 is MNHNS, CDR2 SASEGT. The CDR3 spells CASSQVSWEGGEQYF. In DNA form, the CDR3 reads TGTGCCAGCAGCCAAGTATCCTGGGAAGGAGGCGAGCAGTACTTC.

The genes are TRBV9 and TRBJ1-5; 10 bases fit TRBD1. The length of the CDR3 is 14 residues. The germline gives CDR1 SGDLS, CDR2 YYNGEE. J lost 7 bases, V lost 3 bases, and 4 bases had no gene match. CDR3 amino acids: CASSATGGEQPQHF. In DNA form, the CDR3 reads TGTGCCAGCAGCGCGACAGGGGGCGAGCAGCCCCAGCATTTT.

The V call is TRBV6-1, the J call TRBJ2-3, with D possibly being TRBD1 (5 bases). CDR1 and CDR2 (germline): MNHNS, SASEGT. V was clipped by 2 bases and J by 3 bases, with 9 bases between them. The CDR3 runs 14 residues. CDR3 nucleotide sequence: TGTGCCAGCAGTGAACGAAGGGGAACAGATACGCAGTATTTT. It is translated as CASSERRGTDTQYF.

This clone has a handful of counts. The chain links TRBV29-1 to TRBJ2-5, with D possibly being TRBD1 (6 bases). Trimming stripped 0 bases from V and 1 base from J, with 12 bases between. This CDR3 contains 15 residues. The germline CDR1 and CDR2 sequences are SQVTM and ANQGSEA. The CDR3 region has the DNA TGCAGCGTTGAAGACCCGGACAGTTTCCAAGAGACCCAGTACTTC. Translation gives CSVEDPDSFQETQYF.

This clone has more than one count but fewer than ten. The chain links TRBV2 to TRBJ2-1, with 13 bases aligning to TRBD2. CDR1 and CDR2 from the germline V gene are SNHLY and FYNNEI. CDR3 length equals 18 residues. Trimming at V came to 7 bases and at J to 5 bases, leaving 14 bases not matched to a gene. In nucleotides, the CDR3 is TGTGCCAGCATGCCCGGGACTAGCGGGGTCCGTGTTCACAATGAGCAGTTCTTC. Amino acid sequence: CASMPGTSGVRVHNEQFF. Filled out from reference TRBV2 and TRBJ2-1, the complete variable domain reads EPEVTQTPSHQVTQMGQEVILRCVPISNHLYFYWYRQILGQKVEFLVSFYNNEISEKSEIFDDQFSVERPDGSNFTLKIRSTKLEDSAMYFCASMPGTSGVRVHNEQFFGPGTRLTVL.

V gene TRBV11-2 combines with J gene TRBJ1-2; TRBD1 matches at 9 bases. There are 15 residues in the CDR3. Trimming took 5 bases from V and 4 from J; bases not matched to a gene: 8. Germline V lookup: CDR1 SGHAT, CDR2 FQNNGV. CDR3 amino acids: CASSENRGHVYGYTF. The CDR3 DNA is TGTGCCAGCAGCGAAAACAGGGGGCATGTCTATGGCTACACCTTC.

The chain combines TRBV28 with TRBJ2-7, with 7 positions matching TRBD1. Germline V gene lookup returns CDR1 MDHEN and CDR2 SYDVKM. The trim removed 7 bases at V and 1 base at J, leaving 10 bases unmatched. CDR3 length: 15 residues. The CDR3 region has the DNA TGTGCCAGCACCGTAGGTGGGACAGTTTCCTACGAGCAGTACTTC. Protein product: CASTVGGTVSYEQYF.

V is TRBV19 and J is TRBJ1-3, with a tentative D call TRBD1 (5 bases). The CDR3 length is 12 residues. The germline V gene encodes CDR1 LNHDA and CDR2 SQIVND (reference sequence). V was cut by 5 bases and J by 8 bases, with 10 bases left in between. Here the CDR3 reads CASSAQGDTIYF. CDR3 nucleotides: TGTGCCAGTAGTGCGCAGGGTGACACCATATATTTT.

The chain carries TRBV5-4 and TRBJ2-5; 11 nucleotides align to TRBD2. Germline loops: CDR1 SGHNT, CDR2 YYREEE (reference sequence). Trimming cost V 0 bases and J 3 bases; bases outside gene matches: 1. This CDR3 has 15 amino acids. CDR3 sequence reads: CASSLGSGGEETQYF. The CDR3 DNA reads as TGTGCCAGCAGCTTGGGTAGCGGGGGGGAAGAGACCCAGTACTTC.

The chain is built from TRBV2 and TRBJ2-4, with a weak D call TRBD2 (6 bases). Trimming took off 8 bases at V and 11 bases at J, with 13 bases between the two ends. This CDR3 spans 11 amino acids. Germline CDR1 reads SNHLY; CDR2 reads FYNNEI. The CDR3 nucleotides read TGTGCCAGCCTCGGGGGAGGCTTTCAGTACTTC. Its translation is CASLGGGFQYF.

This clone was picked up one time. The chain uses TRBV19 and TRBJ2-3; 9 bases align to TRBD2. Losses at the gene ends were 3 bases for V and 1 base for J; bases not matched to a gene: 5. Germline V gives CDR1 LNHDA, CDR2 SQIVND (reference sequence). The CDR3 runs 16 residues. DNA of the CDR3: TGTGCCAGTAGTATGGGACTAGCTCCGGGCACAGATACGCAGTATTTT. Protein sequence: CASSMGLAPGTDTQYF.